A selection of T cell receptor beta chains follows, all from one sample in a study of control samples from healthy donors and cancer patients. The repertoire was sequenced with immunoSEQ multiplex PCR; TCRdb's copy has only in-frame clones and lacks some. The sample carries 170,000 or so clones, approximately 93% recorded once. The material sequenced was blood. These receptor sequences come from a woman aged 40-49 years in good health. Each CDR3 is given with its conserved first and last residue. The order of the fields is J gene, clone size, V gene, CDR3 protein. Clone size is given for some rows only: seen once, a few or many times, or a class if the clone is expanded.

>TRBJ1-5|NA|TRBV30
CAWRGIGTVNQPQHF
>TRBJ1-5|NA|TRBV19
CASSRQGAYQPQHF
>TRBJ1-1|NA|TRBV12-3/TRBV12-4
CASSLQGVGAFF
>TRBJ2-1|NA|TRBV7-2
CASSTTSGGAREQFF
>TRBJ2-3|NA|TRBV9
CASNRDSASTDTQYF
>TRBJ2-1|NA|TRBV4-3
CASSPSEGGPVDEQFF
>TRBJ1-2|NA|TRBV6-4
CASSDGQGGYGYTF
>TRBJ1-5|NA|TRBV6-2/TRBV6-3
CASSSQGPPQHF
>TRBJ2-7|NA|TRBV7-2
CATRASGGYEQYF
>TRBJ2-3|NA|TRBV24-1
CATYGRDTQYF
>TRBJ2-3|once|TRBV5-1
CASSLAAGQASTDTQYF
>TRBJ2-1|NA|TRBV12-5
CASGLVLDEQFF
>TRBJ2-3|once|TRBV14
CASSRQGGRDTQYF
>TRBJ1-1|NA|TRBV10-3
CAISESGPPNTEAFF
>TRBJ1-1|NA|TRBV19
CASSIYTEMNTEAFF
>TRBJ1-2|NA|TRBV3-1/TRBV3-2
CASSPGRYSYGYTF
>TRBJ1-6|NA|TRBV7-2
CASSPSESSPLHF
>TRBJ2-7|few|TRBV7-9
CASSYQYSYEQYF
>TRBJ1-1|NA|TRBV4-2
CASRREMNTEAFF
>TRBJ2-2|NA|TRBV5-8
CASTWDLNTGELFF
>TRBJ1-6|NA|TRBV7-2
CASSPVGQSSSYNSPLHF
>TRBJ2-5|NA|TRBV15
CATSRERTAINF
>TRBJ1-6|NA|TRBV30
CAWSPTLGRGTPLHF
>TRBJ1-4|NA|TRBV24-1
CATDLATNEKLFF
>TRBJ1-4|NA|TRBV29-1
CSVLSWAEELFF
>TRBJ1-6|NA|TRBV3-1/TRBV3-2
CASSQEGQGWSPLHF
>TRBJ1-5|NA|TRBV30
CAFTSGGGQPQHF
>TRBJ2-4|NA|TRBV12-3/TRBV12-4
CASSFSRDNIQYF
>TRBJ1-5|NA|TRBV12-5
CASGLVGRGRGNQPQHF
>TRBJ2-7|NA|TRBV19
CASSPWDRGDEQYF
>TRBJ1-2|NA|TRBV4-2
CASSQVKGGSFNYGYTF
>TRBJ2-3|NA|TRBV19
CASSYRDGDTQYF
>TRBJ1-2|once|TRBV5-5
CASSSQGVNYGYTF
>TRBJ2-6|NA|TRBV7-2
CASSRRSTAGANVLTF
>TRBJ2-7|NA|TRBV4-3
CASSQAGHSSYEQYF
>TRBJ1-4|NA|TRBV30
CAWRHTGEKLFF
>TRBJ1-3|once|TRBV6-4
CASSSYPAPSGNTIYF
>TRBJ2-3|NA|TRBV11-2
CASSFFSGRDHRADTQYF
>TRBJ1-5|NA|TRBV2
CASSEGTGLQPQHF
>TRBJ2-1|NA|TRBV2
CASTTSGRVNEQFF
>TRBJ2-7|NA|TRBV4-2
CASSQVGSASEQYF
>TRBJ1-2|NA|TRBV19
CASSIDWVNYGYTF
>TRBJ1-6|NA|TRBV27
CASSLSRERVGSPLHF
>TRBJ1-5|NA|TRBV7-2
CASSLEGVQPQHF
>TRBJ2-1|NA|TRBV7-2
CASSLAGINEQFF
>TRBJ2-5|NA|TRBV4-1
CASSQAITQETQYF
>TRBJ1-3|NA|TRBV14
CASSQHTGRNTIYF
>TRBJ2-2|NA|TRBV7-9
CASSTGTGFGELFF
>TRBJ1-1|NA|TRBV2
CASSEWGRKSTEAFF
>TRBJ2-1|NA|TRBV12-5
CASGLLPGEYEQFF
>TRBJ1-5|once|TRBV4-1
CASSQDYGRGLRFQPQHF
>TRBJ2-7|NA|TRBV2
CASRGLHEQYF
>TRBJ2-1|NA|TRBV2
CASTSTRAGEQFF
>TRBJ2-1|NA|TRBV5-4
CASSPGLAGAGNEQFF
>TRBJ1-1|few|TRBV15
CATSRDRNTEAFF
>TRBJ1-5|NA|TRBV30
CAWSSGGGRPQHF
>TRBJ2-5|NA|TRBV20-1
CSASLGKETQYF
>TRBJ1-1|once|TRBV5-1
CASSGGTGNLNTEAFF
>TRBJ1-2|NA|TRBV27
CASSYQGVAGKNGYTF
>TRBJ2-3|NA|TRBV9
CASSVGLAGLSTDTQYF